What follows describes a single TCR beta chain. No antigen is known for it. The V end lost 5 bases, the J end lost 1 base, and 5 bases lay between the germline ends. This CDR3 is built from 12 residues. The germline V gene has CDR1 MNHNS and CDR2 SASEGT. The sample belongs to a study of cytomegalovirus exposure and HLA in healthy donors. Study-level points and caveats: The authors enumerated under 200 TCR beta chains as linked to cytomegalovirus.

The assay was immunoSEQ multiplex PCR, and TCRdb's table has in-frame clones only and misses some. The repertoire consists of some 160,000 clones, with about 88% occurring once and the leading ten covering under 3%. Sequences were obtained from PBMCs. The sequence was collected from a man aged 18 to 30 in good health and CMV-seronegative. The chain combines TRBV6-1 with TRBJ1-1; D not certain. This CDR3 is CASSFWNTEAFF. The CDR3 DNA reads TGTGCCAGCAGTTTCTGGAACACTGAAGCTTTCTTT.